This T cell receptor (beta chain) originates from a study of shared clonotypes between healthy human individuals. Overall study: Donor ages ranged 18 to 49 years: two women, a few men.

In the authors' methods: Junction-only immunoSEQ data arrived without quality scores, meaning filtering differed. Assay: immunoSEQ multiplex PCR; the TCRdb copy retains only in-frame clones and omits some. V and J calls and clone size are as listed in that table; D and trimming were resolved from the DNA. Of about 2.1 million clones in the sample, 93% were seen once. CD45RO-negative cells were positively selected for CCR7, leaving out terminally differentiated effector memory CD45RA+ cells. Trimming removed 1 base from V and 4 bases from J, with 13 bases in between. This CDR3 is 15 amino acids long. Looked up from germline, CDR1 is SGHAT and CDR2 is FQNNGV.

The clonotype was recovered from a man aged 18 to 30 in good health. Some clones in this sample may be carry-over from other donors' samples. The source material was naive CD8+ T cells from PBMCs. The V call is TRBV11-2, the J call TRBJ2-5; D possibly matches TRBD1 or TRBD2 (6 bases each). Here the CDR3 reads CASSLGAGGGETQYF. For the CDR3, the DNA is TGTGCCAGCAGCTTAGGGGCCGGGGGCGGAGAGACCCAGTACTTC.